One sample yielded the 32 T cell receptor beta chains listed below, sequenced in a study of blood T cell repertoires in COVID-19. Produced via immunoSEQ multiplex PCR; TCRdb's table is partial and in-frame only. Of a few hundred thousand clones in the sample, 80% to 90% were seen once. The sample taken for sequencing was PBMCs or T cells enriched from blood (not recorded which). These receptors all come from a man aged 18 to 35 who had recovered from COVID-19.

The chain has TRBV14 and TRBJ2-2; D ambiguous. Trimming took 2 bases from V and 5 from J, leaving 15 bases between them. The CDR3 runs to 16 residues. Germline V gene lookup returns CDR1 SGHDN and CDR2 FVKESK. The CDR3 is CASSQYPSVSTGELFF. Here the CDR3 DNA reads TGTGCCAGCAGCCAATATCCGTCAGTTTCAACCGGGGAGCTGTTTTTT.

The J gene is TRBJ2-3, the V gene TRBV11-2; 8 nucleotides line up with TRBD2. Per the germline V gene, CDR1 is SGHAT and CDR2 is FQNNGV. The CDR3 sequence is 17 residues long. J gave up 2 bases and V 5 bases, and 12 bases lay outside the gene matches. The CDR3 DNA reads as TGTGCCAGCAGCGGACTAGCCGGGGGGGGGCCCACAGATACGCAGTATTTT. Protein sequence: CASSGLAGGGPTDTQYF.

This chain joins TRBV6-2 or TRBV6-3 and TRBJ1-6; a possible D gene is TRBD1 (6 bases). Looked up from germline, CDR1 is MNHEY and CDR2 is SVGEGT. The V end lost 5 bases, the J end lost 14 bases, and 13 bases lay between the germline ends. The CDR3 contains 12 residues. The CDR3 here is CASSTQDSSLHF. In DNA, the CDR3 is TGTGCCAGCAGTACCCAGGACAGTTCCCTCCACTTT.

The rearrangement joins TRBV28 to TRBJ1-5; D unclear. Germline V lookup: CDR1 MDHEN, CDR2 SYDVKM. The V end lost 8 bases, the J end lost 4 bases, and 15 bases lay between the germline ends. This CDR3 spans 14 amino acids. CDR3: CASDPGRSNQPQHF. The CDR3 DNA reads TGTGCCAGCGATCCCGGGAGGAGTAATCAGCCCCAGCATTTT.

A single count supports this clone. The V gene is TRBV2, the J gene TRBJ1-5, with D perhaps TRBD1 (5 bases). V lost 1 base to trimming and J lost 9 bases, with 16 bases between them. The CDR3 runs to 15 residues. Germline V gives CDR1 SNHLY, CDR2 FYNNEI. This chain's CDR3 is CASSEEGRAPPPQHF. The CDR3 DNA follows: TGTGCCAGCAGTGAAGAGGGGAGGGCTCCCCCGCCCCAGCATTTT.

The J gene is TRBJ2-6, the V gene TRBV19; no firm D call. The V end lost 7 bases, the J end lost 5 bases, and 9 bases lay between the germline ends. The CDR3 sequence is 13 residues long. Germline CDR1 is LNHDA and CDR2 is SQIVND (reference sequence). The CDR3, as DNA: TGTGCCAGTACAGAAAACAGGGCCAACGTCCTGACTTTC. Translation: CASTENRANVLTF.

The chain carries TRBV18 and TRBJ1-2; perhaps TRBD1 as D (5 bases). The CDR3 runs 13 residues. Trimming took off 3 bases at V and 6 bases at J, with 11 bases between the two ends. CDR1 and CDR2 from the germline V gene are KGHSH and LQKENI. The CDR3 loop is CASSPVGPDGYTF. The CDR3 region has the DNA TGTGCCAGCTCACCCGTGGGGCCGGATGGCTACACCTTC. The full variable domain, its missing parts supplied by reference TRBV18 and TRBJ1-2, is NAGVMQNPRHLVRRRGQEARLRCSPMKGHSHVYWYRQLPEEGLKFMVYLQKENIIDESGMPKERFSAEFPKEGPSILRIQQVVRGDSAAYFCASSPVGPDGYTFGSGTRLTVV.

In its sample, this clone was seen once. The gene calls are TRBV10-2 and TRBJ1-2, with 7 bases lining up with TRBD1. The CDR3 has 15 residues. The germline gives CDR1 WSHSY, CDR2 SAAADI. V trimming: 7 bases; J trimming: 1 base; junction bases outside the gene matches: 9. CDR3: CASKGDRLSNYGYTF. CDR3 nucleotide sequence: TGCGCCAGCAAAGGGGACAGACTCAGTAACTATGGCTACACCTTC.

This chain links TRBV18 with TRBJ2-1; TRBD2 aligns across 12 bases. The trim removed 7 bases at V and 8 bases at J, leaving 9 bases unmatched. The germline V gene encodes CDR1 KGHSH and CDR2 LQKENI. CDR3 size: 15 residues. For the CDR3, the DNA is TGTGCCAGCTTACCCGGGACTAGCGGGTTTGATGAGCAGTTCTTC. Its translation: CASLPGTSGFDEQFF.

The chain links TRBV27 to TRBJ1-6; perhaps TRBD1 as D (5 bases). This CDR3 has 16 amino acids. CDR1 MNHEY and CDR2 SMNVEV come from the germline V gene (reference sequence). Trimming shortened V by 5 bases and J by 8 bases, and 19 bases separated the two germline ends. CDR3 in DNA: TGTGCCAGCAGTAGCCCCGGGGGGGTCCCTTATTCACCCCTCCACTTT. It yields the protein CASSSPGGVPYSPLHF.

The genes are TRBV21-1 and TRBJ2-4; the D call TRBD1 from the table was never checked on the DNA. TRBV21-1 is annotated as a pseudogene. CDR3 length equals 17 residues. The CDR3 protein is CASTGDRLSLAKNIQYF. In DNA form, the CDR3 reads TGTGCCAGCACCGGGGACAGACTATCATTAGCCAAAAACATTCAGTACTTC.

The chain uses TRBV12-3 or TRBV12-4 and TRBJ2-7, with D possibly matching TRBD2 (5 bases). The CDR3 runs 12 residues. Deletions cut 5 bases from V and 6 bases from J, with 11 bases between. This CDR3 reads CASSGDGSEQYF. The CDR3 coding sequence is TGTGCCAGCAGTGGGGATGGGAGCGAGCAGTACTTC.

V gene TRBV19 combines with J gene TRBJ1-2; D is ambiguous. V was shortened by 5 bases and J by 4 bases, with 20 bases between the two germline ends. The CDR3 loop spans 16 amino acids. Germline CDR1 reads LNHDA; CDR2 reads SQIVND (reference sequence). The CDR3 sequence: CASSSQRPAVGYGYTF. CDR3 bases: TGTGCCAGTAGTTCGCAGAGGCCAGCCGTAGGCTATGGCTACACCTTC.

The V and J genes are TRBV24-1 and TRBJ2-2, with a weak D call TRBD2 (6 bases). Trimming removed 9 bases at V and 2 bases at J, with 9 bases between. The CDR3 is made up of 13 amino acids. In germline, CDR1 is KGHDR, CDR2 SFDVKD. CDR3 DNA: TGTGCCACCGGGAGGTCCAACACCGGGGAGCTGTTTTTT. It encodes CATGRSNTGELFF.

The chain carries TRBV7-2 and TRBJ1-1; D might be TRBD1 (6 bases). This CDR3 has 15 residues. Looked up from germline, CDR1 is SGHTA and CDR2 is FQGNSA. Trimming left V 1 base short and J 2 bases short, with 11 bases between. The CDR3 DNA is TGTGCCAGCAGCTTAGACCAGGGGACAAACACTGAAGCTTTCTTT. Translated: CASSLDQGTNTEAFF.

The rearrangement uses TRBV5-6 and TRBJ2-1; the match to TRBD2 covers 9 bases. The CDR3 is 14 amino acids. V lost 0 bases to trimming and J lost 8 bases; unmatched junction nucleotides: 3. The V gene's germline CDR1 is SGHDT and CDR2 YYEEEE. The CDR3 region is CASSLVAGVHEQFF. CDR3 in DNA: TGTGCCAGCAGCTTGGTAGCGGGGGTCCATGAGCAGTTCTTC.

The V call is TRBV12-5, the J call TRBJ2-1; tentative D call: TRBD1 (6 bases). V was shortened by 1 base and J by 4 bases, with 11 bases between the two germline ends. There are 15 residues in the CDR3. Germline V gene sequence: CDR1 LGHNT, CDR2 FRNRAP. The CDR3 DNA reads as TGTGCTAGTGGTTTGGGACAGGCTTTTTACAATGAGCAGTTCTTC. As protein: CASGLGQAFYNEQFF.

The CDR3 DNA is TGTGCCAGCAGATGGGGACAGGGCTTTGGGTCCGGCGAGCAGTACTTC. This gives the protein CASRWGQGFGSGEQYF. The V and J genes are TRBV5-6 and TRBJ2-7; 9 nucleotides match TRBD1. Germline V CDR1 and CDR2: SGHDT, YYEEEE. The trim removed 5 bases at V and 6 bases at J, leaving 15 bases unmatched. The CDR3 consists of 16 residues.

V is TRBV28 and J is TRBJ1-2, with TRBD1 matching 7 bases. This CDR3 region has 15 residues. The V gene's germline CDR1 is MDHEN and CDR2 SYDVKM. With 5 bases clipped from V and 3 bases from J, the junction kept 9 bases outside the gene matches. CDR3 nucleotide sequence: TGTGCCAGCAGTGAATCCGCCGGGACAGACTATGGCTACACCTTC. This sequence encodes CASSESAGTDYGYTF.

The J gene is TRBJ1-5, the V gene TRBV6-2 or TRBV6-3; 9 bases are a match to TRBD1. V trimming: 6 bases; J trimming: 4 bases; junction bases outside the gene matches: 4. CDR1 is MNHEY, CDR2 SVGEGT, per germline. The CDR3 sequence is 14 residues long. The CDR3 protein is CASSPGTGNQPQHF. Here the CDR3 DNA reads TGTGCCAGCAGCCCTGGGACAGGGAATCAGCCCCAGCATTTT.

Worth noting for this clone: The sample has other DNA sequences that encode this CDR3 too. The V call is TRBV19, the J call TRBJ1-2, with 10 bases aligning to TRBD1. The trim removed 4 bases at V and 1 base at J, leaving 0 bases unmatched. In germline, CDR1 is LNHDA, CDR2 SQIVND (reference sequence). CDR3 length: 14 amino acids. The CDR3 sequence: CASSRDRGNYGYTF. CDR3 sequence (DNA): TGTGCCAGTAGTAGGGACAGGGGTAACTATGGCTACACCTTC.

The rearrangement links TRBV19 to TRBJ2-3; tentative D call: TRBD1 (6 bases). Trimming shortened V by 4 bases and J by 4 bases, and 12 bases separated the two germline ends. CDR1 is LNHDA and CDR2 is SQIVND in the germline V gene (reference sequence). The CDR3 loop spans 14 amino acids. The DNA for the CDR3 is TGTGCCAGTAGTAGGGGCAGGGGACCAGATACGCAGTATTTT. It codes for CASSRGRGPDTQYF.

The J gene is TRBJ2-4, the V gene TRBV27, with TRBD1 matching over 9 bases. Germline CDR1 is MNHEY and CDR2 is SMNVEV (reference sequence). This CDR3 has 14 residues. Losses at the gene ends were 0 bases for V and 7 bases for J; bases not matched to a gene: 1. The CDR3 sequence: CASSLSDRGNIQYF. The CDR3 coding sequence is TGTGCCAGCAGTTTATCGGACAGGGGTAACATTCAGTACTTC.

The rearrangement joins TRBV7-9 to TRBJ2-3, with 9 positions matching TRBD2. Trimming cost V 2 bases and J 8 bases; bases outside gene matches: 14. CDR1 is SEHNR, CDR2 FQNEAQ, per germline (reference sequence). The CDR3 covers 17 residues. CDR3 region: CASSLRGSRLAVSTQYF. The CDR3 bases are TGTGCCAGCAGCTTAAGAGGGTCGAGACTAGCGGTATCTACGCAGTATTTT.

This rearrangement joins TRBV7-2 to TRBJ2-3, with TRBD2 identical over 11 bases. V lost 3 bases, J lost 5 bases, and 7 bases stayed unmatched. The CDR3 has 16 amino acids. Germline-derived CDR1 and CDR2 are SGHTA and FQGNSA. The DNA for the CDR3 is TGTGCCAGCAGCTTTACTCTAGCGGGAGGAGGAGATACGCAGTATTTT. Amino acid sequence: CASSFTLAGGGDTQYF.

The chain combines TRBV14 with TRBJ2-1; perhaps TRBD2 as D (6 bases). CDR3 length: 14 amino acids. V lost 4 bases, J lost 6 bases, and 13 bases lay in between. Germline CDR1 and CDR2: SGHDN and FVKESK. The DNA of the CDR3 is TGTGCCAGCAGCCGCCCTAGCGCAGTCAATGAGCAGTTCTTC. Protein: CASSRPSAVNEQFF.

The J gene is TRBJ2-7, the V gene TRBV7-6, with 14 bases fitting TRBD2. The CDR3 contains 19 residues. V was pared by 0 bases and J by 2 bases, with 9 bases of the junction left unmatched. Germline values: CDR1 SGHVS, CDR2 FNYEAQ. The CDR3 DNA reads TGTGCCAGCAGCTTAGCCCAAAGGGGACTAGCGGGGGCCACCTACGAGCAGTACTTC. This codes for CASSLAQRGLAGATYEQYF.

The chain has TRBV6-1 and TRBJ2-3, with 8 nucleotides matching TRBD2. Trimming removed 2 bases from V and 6 bases from J; junction bases left unmatched: 7. The germline V gene encodes CDR1 MNHNS and CDR2 SASEGT. CDR3 size: 15 residues. CDR3 sequence: CASSEYQGLGDTQYF. The DNA of the CDR3 is TGTGCCAGCAGTGAATATCAGGGACTAGGGGATACGCAGTATTTT.

V and J are TRBV6-1 and TRBJ2-7, with 7 nucleotides matching TRBD2. The J segment lost 3 bases and the V segment lost 2 bases, leaving 4 bases of the junction unmatched. The CDR3 has 14 amino acids. Per the germline V gene, CDR1 is MNHNS and CDR2 is SASEGT. CDR3 in DNA: TGTGCCAGCAGTGAATGGGGGGGGGACTACGAGCAGTACTTC. Translating it yields CASSEWGGDYEQYF.

The chain carries TRBV5-1 and TRBJ1-5; no clear D. The V end lost 4 bases, the J end lost 3 bases, and 11 bases lay between the germline ends. This CDR3 contains 14 residues. The germline V gene has CDR1 SGHRS and CDR2 YFSETQ. CDR3 DNA sequence: TGCGCCAGCAGCGAGGGTGGGATCAATCAGCCCCAGCATTTT. Translated: CASSEGGINQPQHF.

V and J are TRBV28 and TRBJ1-2, with 8 bases identical to TRBD1. The CDR3 has 16 amino acids. Germline CDR1 reads MDHEN; CDR2 reads SYDVKM. V trimming: 6 bases; J trimming: 8 bases; junction bases outside the gene matches: 17. Here the CDR3 reads CASRPSGQGNSRGYTF. CDR3 DNA: TGTGCCAGCAGACCATCTGGACAGGGAAATAGTAGGGGCTACACCTTC.

The V call is TRBV4-1, the J call TRBJ2-1; D possibly corresponds to TRBD2 (6 bases). V was trimmed by 1 base and J by 2 bases, leaving 15 bases between them. Germline CDR1 is MGHRA and CDR2 is YSYEKL. The CDR3 spans 17 residues. CDR3 in amino acids: CASSQVIAGPAYNEQFF. The CDR3 nucleotides are TGCGCCAGCAGCCAAGTGATCGCGGGGCCCGCCTACAATGAGCAGTTCTTC.